This TCR beta chain was observed in a study of T cells in localized non-small cell lung cancer. Points from the study as a whole: With higher T cell density in blood came longer overall survival. Tumor samples were not multi-region, leaving intratumor heterogeneity unexcluded. The study detected a median roughly 50 of the top 100 tumor clones in adjacent lung. There was higher T cell clonality in uninvolved adjacent lung than in tumor, and it was highest there.

As to this clone: No antigen is known for it.

Sequenced by immunoSEQ multiplex PCR; TCRdb stores in-frame clones only, minus some. The repertoire consists of roughly 15,000 clones, with approximately 85% occurring once and the leading ten covering more than 20%. The specimen was peripheral blood, collected before any cancer treatment. The sequence was obtained from a female donor at least 60 years old with stage I squamous cell lung carcinoma.

The CDR3: CASTRKAGGNEQFF. CDR3 nucleotide sequence: TGTGCCAGCACACGAAAGGCGGGAGGAAATGAGCAGTTCTTC. The chain carries TRBV6-1 and TRBJ2-1; 8 nucleotides match TRBD2. The junction had 9 bases not matched to a gene; V was cut back by 7 bases and J by 7 bases. Germline CDR1 reads MNHNS; CDR2 reads SASEGT. The CDR3 is made up of 14 amino acids.